A single sample gave rise to the 14 T cell receptor beta chains below, sequenced in a study of PD-L1 blockade in urothelial cancer (dated by TCRdb to about 2017). Library prep was done by the immunoSEQ multiplex PCR assay. The clones in this table, taken by TCRdb from immuneACCESS, are in-frame only. Not every clone is retained; where verified, under half of the shortfall comes from an unresolved V gene, and the cause of the rest is unknown. The sample table records roughly 130,000 clones; less than 85% of these occur just once. The top ten constitute 3.2% of the sample. The time point label corresponds to: pretreatment peripheral blood. Sequencing used PBMCs, obtained around atezolizumab (anti-PD-L1) treatment. The origin of the receptors is a middle-aged man with urothelial cancer.

The table lists this clone with a count of one. The V and J genes are TRBV7-2 and TRBJ1-5; D is perhaps TRBD1 (5 bases). The V gene's germline CDR1 is SGHTA and CDR2 FQGNSA. The CDR3 runs 15 residues. Trimming removed 5 bases from V and 7 bases from J, with 18 bases in between. The CDR3 loop reads CASSRGREGSQPQHF. Here the CDR3 DNA reads TGTGCCAGCAGCCGGGGCAGGGAGGGTAGCCAGCCCCAGCATTTT.

This clone has a single count. CDR3 bases: TGTGCCAGCTCACCAAGTAATGTGGCAGGGGCTGAAGCTTTCTTT. This codes for CASSPSNVAGAEAFF. The rearrangement joins TRBV18 to TRBJ1-1; the D gene is possibly TRBD1 (6 bases). Germline CDR1 is KGHSH and CDR2 is LQKENI. There are 15 residues in the CDR3. Trimming cost V 2 bases and J 6 bases, with 16 bases left between them.

The V call is TRBV7-8, the J call TRBJ2-2; 8 positions agree with TRBD2. The CDR3 has 18 amino acids. Trimming cost V 4 bases and J 1 base; bases outside gene matches: 11. The germline V gene has CDR1 SGHVS and CDR2 FQNEAQ. CDR3 in DNA: TGTGCCAGCAGCTCCCCGCAATCCCTAGCGGGGAACACCGGGGAGCTGTTTTTT. Protein product: CASSSPQSLAGNTGELFF.

The rearrangement links TRBV11-3 to TRBJ2-1, with TRBD2 identical over 9 bases. Losses at the gene ends were 0 bases for V and 9 bases for J; bases not matched to a gene: 12. Germline CDR1 SGHNT, CDR2 YENEEA. CDR3 size: 17 residues. CDR3: CASSLDGFAGGPREQFF. The DNA for the CDR3 is TGTGCCAGCAGCTTAGACGGTTTCGCGGGAGGGCCCCGTGAGCAGTTCTTC.

This chain connects TRBV7-3 to TRBJ2-3, with 7 bases matching TRBD2. Trimming at V came to 2 bases and at J to 10 bases, leaving 12 bases not matched to a gene. The length of the CDR3 is 15 residues. The germline gives CDR1 SGHTA, CDR2 FQGTGA. CDR3 residues: CASSLLAVRAAAQYF. CDR3 in DNA: TGTGCCAGCAGCTTACTAGCGGTCCGGGCCGCCGCGCAGTATTTT.

This chain's CDR3 is CASSLGDLRLDTQYF. Written as DNA, the CDR3 is TGTGCCAGCAGCCTGGGGGACTTAAGACTAGATACGCAGTATTTT. This sequence joins TRBV6-1 and TRBJ2-3, with TRBD2 as a possible D gene (6 bases). The CDR3 runs 15 residues. From germline, CDR1 is MNHNS and CDR2 SASEGT. Trimming took off 6 bases at V and 5 bases at J, with 18 bases between the two ends.

This clone was found a few times. This chain links TRBV18 with TRBJ1-6; D gene ambiguous. This CDR3 is built from 16 residues. Trimming stripped 0 bases from V and 5 bases from J, with 11 bases between. Looked up from germline, CDR1 is KGHSH and CDR2 is LQKENI. The CDR3 reads CASSPPAGIDNSPLHF. The CDR3 DNA reads as TGTGCCAGCTCACCACCGGCGGGGATCGATAATTCACCCCTCCACTTT.

This clone was found a few times. The V and J genes are TRBV30 and TRBJ1-1; 8 nucleotides align to TRBD1. This CDR3 has 12 amino acids. Looked up from germline, CDR1 is GTSNPN and CDR2 is SVGIG (reference sequence). V lost 1 base and J lost 8; bases outside the gene matches: 3. CDR3 region: CAWSGTGREAFF. The CDR3 nucleotides are TGTGCCTGGAGTGGGACAGGGAGGGAAGCTTTCTTT. Drawing the rest from reference TRBV30 and TRBJ1-1, the complete variable domain is SQTIHQWPATLVQPVGSPLSLECTVEGTSNPNLYWYRQAAGRGLQLLFYSVGIGQISSEVPQNLSASRPQDRQFILSSKKLLLSDSGFYLCAWSGTGREAFFGQGTRLTVV.

V and J are TRBV28 and TRBJ1-6; D is possibly TRBD1 (6 bases). The CDR3 is made up of 14 amino acids. V was trimmed by 10 bases and J by 9 bases, leaving 19 bases between them. From germline, CDR1 is MDHEN and CDR2 SYDVKM. The CDR3 sequence: CATALPGGFSPLHF. The CDR3 DNA is TGTGCCACAGCCCTGCCTGGGGGCTTTTCACCCCTCCACTTT.

The chain joins TRBV11-2 to TRBJ2-7; the D gene is possibly TRBD2 (6 bases). V was pared by 5 bases and J by 0 bases, with 17 bases between. CDR1 is SGHAT, CDR2 FQNNGV, per germline. The CDR3 extends over 16 amino acids. CDR3 loop: CASSLRSGPGSYEQYF. The CDR3 bases are TGTGCCAGCAGCCTGAGGAGCGGGCCTGGCTCCTACGAGCAGTACTTC.

This sequence joins TRBV5-1 and TRBJ1-1; D is ambiguous. CDR3 length: 14 residues. V shed 2 bases and J shed 1 base, with 9 bases lying between them. Germline CDR1 SGHRS, CDR2 YFSETQ. CDR3 DNA sequence: TGCGCCAGCAGCTTCCAAACCGGGAACACTGAAGCTTTCTTT. Translated: CASSFQTGNTEAFF.

The V call is TRBV5-5, the J call TRBJ2-2; D not resolved. The CDR3 is made up of 16 amino acids. V lost 4 bases and J 5 bases, leaving 18 bases between the germline ends. Germline CDR1 is SGHKS and CDR2 is YYEKEE (reference sequence). The CDR3 bases are TGTGCCAGCAGCCTCTCAACCGTGTCGGTGACCGGGGAGCTGTTTTTT. It encodes CASSLSTVSVTGELFF.

This clone was detected once. V is TRBV7-2 and J is TRBJ1-2; TRBD1 matches 7 bases. The CDR3 has 16 amino acids. CDR1 is SGHTA, CDR2 FQGNSA, per germline. V lost 5 bases, J lost 5 bases, and 14 bases stayed unmatched. In nucleotides, the CDR3 is TGTGCCAGCAGCCAATTAGGGGCCTTACAGGGGTATGGCTACACCTTC. This encodes CASSQLGALQGYGYTF. The variable domain in full, completed from reference TRBV7-2 and TRBJ1-2, reads GAGVSQSPSNKVTEKGKDVELRCDPISGHTALYWYRQSLGQGLEFLIYFQGNSAPDKSGLPSDRFSAERTGGSVSTLTIQRTQQEDSAVYLCASSQLGALQGYGYTFGSGTRLTVV.

J is TRBJ2-7 and V is TRBV12-1; the table assigns TRBD2, which was not confirmed against the DNA. TRBV12-1 is shown as a pseudogene. The CDR3 spans 16 residues. The CDR3 nucleotides read TGTGCCAGCAGCTTGGTTTGCGGCACTAACCCCTACGAGCAGTACTTC. Translated: CASSLVCGTNPYEQYF.